This T cell receptor beta chain was found in a study of CXCR3-negative and CXCR3-positive naive CD8 T cells. The study's findings and limits: Higher TRB CDR3 hydrophobicity marked CXCR3-positive naive cells relative to CXCR3-negative naive cells. Similar TRBV-TRBJ gene usage was seen in naive CXCR3-negative and CXCR3-positive cells, but not in memory cells.

Comments on this clonotype: Its antigen remains unknown.

UMI labels and 5' RACE were used to prepare the TRB cDNA libraries. After re-calling the 5' RACE reads, TCRdb lists one entry per CDR3 protein, DNA absent. The ten top clones account for about 1%, within a sample of tens of thousands of distinct CDR3 sequences. Researchers reported sorting every CD8+ T cell subset in triplicate, 250,000 to 300,000 cells per sort. A CD45RO-CCR7+CD27+CD95- phenotype identified naive CD8+ T cells. The CDR3 has 16 amino acids. Germline assignment: CDR1 LGHNT and CDR2 FRNRAP. Sequenced material: naive CXCR3- CD8+ T cells from blood. Subset described: CD45RO-CCR7+CD27+CD95- naive CD8+ T cells lacking CXCR3 (TNR3-). The chain employs TRBV12-5 and TRBJ2-1; TCRdb's D gene call, TRBD1, goes unchecked for lack of DNA. The receptor was isolated from a human donor in good health. Some clones in this sample may be carry-over from other donors' samples. The chain's CDR3 is CASGSPFYLEKNEQFF.